The 29 T cell receptor beta chains below come from one sample, sequenced in a study of T cells after yellow fever vaccination. TCRdb fed the 5' RACE reads into MiXCR, producing one record per CDR3 protein. The profile shows 300,000 to 400,000 distinct CDR3 sequences, 8.7% of them singletons. The source was PBMCs, collected on the day of the first yellow fever vaccination. Receptors were obtained from a man in his late teens or twenties who received the YFV17D yellow fever vaccine.

Many counts were recorded for this clonotype. The rearrangement uses TRBV6-1 and TRBJ2-3; possible D gene TRBD1, 8 bases. Germline V lookup: CDR1 MNHNS, CDR2 SASEGT. Trimming left V 1 base short and J 5 bases short, with 13 bases between. This CDR3 is built from 15 residues. CDR3 protein: CASSEEQGGKDTQYF. CDR3 DNA: TGTGCCAGCAGTGAAGAACAGGGGGGGAAAGATACGCAGTATTTT.

The chain uses TRBV12-3 or TRBV12-4 and TRBJ2-2; 9 nucleotides agree with TRBD1. The CDR3 is made up of 16 amino acids. After removal of 4 bases from V and 3 bases from J, the junction contained 6 bases not matched to a gene. The CDR3 coding sequence is TGTGCCAGCAGTTATACAGGGGGCAGGTACACCGGGGAGCTGTTTTTT. Protein sequence: CASSYTGGRYTGELFF.

The V and J genes are TRBV7-9 and TRBJ2-2; possibly TRBD1 for D (6 bases). Trimming pared 4 bases from V and 3 bases from J, leaving 15 bases between. Germline V gene data show CDR1 as SEHNR and CDR2 as FQNEAQ (reference sequence). The CDR3 contains 16 residues. CDR3 sequence (DNA): TGTGCCAGCAGCTCGCCGGACAGCGAACACACCGGGGAGCTGTTTTTT. Amino acids: CASSSPDSEHTGELFF.

The V gene is TRBV12-3 or TRBV12-4, the J gene TRBJ2-5; D is perhaps TRBD1 or TRBD2 (6 bases each). The CDR3 covers 13 residues. V shed 6 bases and J shed 9 bases, with 17 bases lying between them. The CDR3 region has the DNA TGTGCCAGCAGCCCCGGGGGCCCGAGGCCCCAGTACTTC. Its translation is CASSPGGPRPQYF.

This chain connects TRBV28 to TRBJ1-2; 7 positions match TRBD1. The CDR3 runs to 14 residues. Trimming at V came to 1 base and at J to 5 bases, leaving 4 bases not matched to a gene. Germline values: CDR1 MDHEN, CDR2 SYDVKM. The CDR3 coding sequence is TGTGCCAGCAGTTTATTGGGGACAGTTTATGGCTACACCTTC. As protein: CASSLLGTVYGYTF.

V is TRBV7-9 and J is TRBJ2-5, with unresolved D. V was clipped by 5 bases and J by 5 bases, with 12 bases between them. Germline V gene sequence: CDR1 SEHNR, CDR2 FQNEAQ (reference sequence). The length of the CDR3 is 13 residues. CDR3 coding DNA: TGTGCCAGCAGCAGGTCGTTGGGGGAGACCCAGTACTTC. Translating it yields CASSRSLGETQYF.

The V gene is TRBV5-4, the J gene TRBJ2-7; a possible D gene is TRBD2 (6 bases). The CDR3 contains 15 residues. Trimming left V 0 bases short and J 2 bases short, with 12 bases between. Germline V gene lookup returns CDR1 SGHNT and CDR2 YYREEE (reference sequence). This CDR3 reads CASSLAPGLTYEQYF. CDR3 nucleotides: TGTGCCAGCAGCTTGGCCCCGGGACTCACCTACGAGCAGTACTTC.

This clonotype was picked up a small number of times. The chain recombines TRBV5-1 with TRBJ2-1; the match to TRBD2 covers 13 bases. The germline V gene has CDR1 SGHRS and CDR2 YFSETQ. There are 16 residues in the CDR3. Trimming at V came to 3 bases and at J to 8 bases, leaving 8 bases not matched to a gene. CDR3 sequence reads: CASSSLTSGGAHEQFF. Written as DNA, the CDR3 is TGCGCCAGCAGCTCCCTTACTAGCGGGGGGGCACATGAGCAGTTCTTC.

The genes are TRBV5-1 and TRBJ1-4, with a possible D match to TRBD1 (6 bases). This CDR3 spans 14 amino acids. Germline V CDR1 and CDR2: SGHRS, YFSETQ. Trimming stripped 4 bases from V and 12 bases from J, with 19 bases between. The CDR3 protein is CASSRDHRGPELFF. CDR3 bases: TGCGCCAGCAGCCGGGACCATCGGGGGCCGGAACTGTTTTTT.

Only a few counts were recorded for this clonotype. This sequence joins TRBV28 and TRBJ2-7; possibly TRBD1 for D (5 bases). Trimming shortened V by 1 base and J by 7 bases, and 11 bases separated the two germline ends. The CDR3 extends over 13 amino acids. CDR1 and CDR2 from the germline V gene are MDHEN and SYDVKM. This CDR3 reads CASSLSGLGEQYV. As DNA, the CDR3 is TGTGCCAGCAGTTTATCAGGGCTAGGAGAGCAGTACGTC.

This clonotype showed up just a few times. This rearrangement joins TRBV7-9 to TRBJ2-1, with 9 bases aligning to TRBD1. V gave up 6 bases and J gave up 6 bases; unmatched junction bases: 9. Germline CDR1 SEHNR, CDR2 FQNEAQ (reference sequence). This CDR3 has 15 residues. The CDR3 nucleotides are TGTGCCAGCAGTTTATGGACGGGACAGGGCAATGAGCAGTTCTTC. Translating gives CASSLWTGQGNEQFF.

This clonotype has a count of ten or more. The chain couples TRBV30 to TRBJ1-2; 8 nucleotides line up with TRBD1. The CDR3 covers 14 residues. After removal of 3 bases from V and 4 bases from J, the junction contained 7 bases not matched to a gene. Germline assignment: CDR1 GTSNPN and CDR2 SVGIG (reference sequence). CDR3 nucleotide sequence: TGTGCCTGGAGGCCCATGGACAGGGCCTATGGCTACACCTTC. Residues: CAWRPMDRAYGYTF. Together with reference TRBV30 and TRBJ1-2, the CDR3 gives the full variable domain: SQTIHQWPATLVQPVGSPLSLECTVEGTSNPNLYWYRQAAGRGLQLLFYSVGIGQISSEVPQNLSASRPQDRQFILSSKKLLLSDSGFYLCAWRPMDRAYGYTFGSGTRLTVV.

The genes are TRBV18 and TRBJ2-7; perhaps TRBD1 as D (6 bases). The V gene's germline CDR1 is KGHSH and CDR2 LQKENI. This CDR3 region has 15 residues. V was pared by 4 bases and J by 1 base, with 14 bases between. The CDR3 reads CASSLGTSRSYEQYV. Here the CDR3 DNA reads TGTGCCAGCTCACTCGGGACAAGTCGATCCTACGAGCAGTACGTC.

J is TRBJ1-6 and V is TRBV7-9; tentative D call: TRBD1 (5 bases). Germline CDR1 and CDR2: SEHNR and FQNEAQ (reference sequence). Trimming removed 4 bases from V and 7 bases from J, with 17 bases in between. The CDR3 extends over 16 amino acids. The CDR3 coding sequence is TGTGCCAGCAGCTCCCCCGGGGCAGGGTGGAATTCACCCCTCCACTTT. Translation: CASSSPGAGWNSPLHF.

This clonotype has a handful of counts. The DNA of the CDR3 is TGTGCCAGCAGCCCCTTTGGTTCCGGAAGCAATCAGCCCCAGCATTTT. Its protein product is CASSPFGSGSNQPQHF. The chain combines TRBV7-2 with TRBJ1-5, with D uncertain. The CDR3 totals 16 residues. Trimming removed 5 bases at V and 1 base at J, with 15 bases between. The germline gives CDR1 SGHTA, CDR2 FQGNSA.

The table lists this clonotype with many counts. The chain joins TRBV7-2 to TRBJ2-7, with 10 bases aligning to TRBD2. Germline V CDR1 and CDR2: SGHTA, FQGNSA. The CDR3 contains 13 residues. V lost 1 base to trimming and J lost 12 bases; unmatched junction nucleotides: 6. In DNA form, the CDR3 reads TGTGCCAGCAGCTTAGGACTAGCGGGTCAGGCGTACTTC. Its protein is CASSLGLAGQAYF.

This clonotype was seen many times. J is TRBJ1-6 and V is TRBV6-5; D is perhaps TRBD1 (5 bases). The germline gives CDR1 MNHEY, CDR2 SVGAGI. The V end lost 5 bases, the J end lost 0 bases, and 17 bases lay between the germline ends. The CDR3 covers 18 residues. The CDR3 sequence is CASSNYPGGSSYNSPLHF. In nucleotides, the CDR3 is TGTGCCAGCAGTAACTATCCTGGGGGGAGCTCCTATAATTCACCCCTCCACTTT.

This sequence joins TRBV6-1 and TRBJ1-1, with D possibly being TRBD1 (5 bases). The CDR3 length is 14 residues. Germline values: CDR1 MNHNS, CDR2 SASEGT. Trimming took off 7 bases at V and 0 bases at J, with 12 bases between the two ends. This CDR3 is CASTLTEMNTEAFF. CDR3 nucleotides: TGTGCCAGCACACTGACAGAAATGAACACTGAAGCTTTCTTT.

The genes are TRBV6-4 and TRBJ2-7; the match to TRBD1 covers 7 bases. Germline V gene sequence: CDR1 MRHNA, CDR2 SNTAGT. The CDR3 has 17 residues. After removal of 0 bases from V and 2 bases from J, the junction contained 10 bases not matched to a gene. CDR3 sequence: CASSDSPTGAKTYEQYV. As DNA, the CDR3 is TGTGCCAGCAGTGACTCGCCTACAGGGGCCAAAACCTACGAGCAGTACGTC.

The J gene is TRBJ1-5, the V gene TRBV4-3; D ambiguous. The CDR3 spans 15 residues. Germline V gene data show CDR1 as LGHNA and CDR2 as YSLEER. The V gene lost 1 base and the J gene lost 2 bases, with 9 bases spanning the gap. CDR3 protein: CASSQVALGNQPQHF. DNA of the CDR3: TGCGCCAGCAGCCAAGTTGCCCTTGGCAATCAGCCCCAGCATTTT.

The chain links TRBV2 to TRBJ1-2, with a possible D match to TRBD1 (5 bases). Trimming took off 7 bases at V and 4 bases at J, with 16 bases between the two ends. The length of the CDR3 is 14 residues. Per germline, CDR1 SNHLY and CDR2 FYNNEI. CDR3 sequence reads: CASTFDSLLYGYTF. The CDR3 DNA is TGTGCCAGCACCTTTGACAGCCTCCTCTATGGCTACACCTTC.

This clonotype was seen ten or more times. The chain carries TRBV24-1 and TRBJ1-4, with unresolved D. The CDR3 runs 14 residues. Germline CDR1 KGHDR, CDR2 SFDVKD. The germline V and J ends were trimmed by 4 bases and 8 bases, with 13 bases remaining between them. In DNA form, the CDR3 reads TGTGCCACCAGTGAGAGCTCCGCGGGGGAAAAACTGTTTTTT. Its protein product is CATSESSAGEKLFF.

CDR3 nucleotides: TGTGCCAGCTCACCTAGGGCGGGGTCCTACAATGAGCAGTTCTTC. This translates into CASSPRAGSYNEQFF. The chain recombines TRBV18 with TRBJ2-1; possible D gene TRBD2, 6 bases. Germline V gene data show CDR1 as KGHSH and CDR2 as LQKENI. Trimming cost V 3 bases and J 1 base, with 10 bases left between them. CDR3 length: 15 residues. The complete variable domain, with remaining parts taken from reference TRBV18 and TRBJ2-1, reads NAGVMQNPRHLVRRRGQEARLRCSPMKGHSHVYWYRQLPEEGLKFMVYLQKENIIDESGMPKERFSAEFPKEGPSILRIQQVVRGDSAAYFCASSPRAGSYNEQFFGPGTRLTVL.

The chain joins TRBV4-1 to TRBJ1-1; 10 bases line up with TRBD1. Germline V CDR1 and CDR2: MGHRA, YSYEKL. The CDR3 length is 16 residues. Germline trimming cut 4 bases from V and 6 bases from J; bases unmatched to any gene: 11. DNA of the CDR3: TGCGCCAGCAGCCCGCTGGTCCAGGACAGGGGGGCTGAAGCTTTCTTT. Its protein product is CASSPLVQDRGAEAFF.

The chain uses TRBV12-3 or TRBV12-4 and TRBJ2-3; 11 bases are shared with TRBD2. The CDR3 runs 17 residues. J lost 0 bases, V lost 4 bases, and 6 bases had no gene match. CDR3 in amino acids: CASSSPSGGKSTDTQYF. CDR3 bases: TGTGCCAGCAGTTCTCCTAGCGGGGGGAAGAGCACAGATACGCAGTATTTT.

There are many counts of this clonotype. The chain couples TRBV7-3 to TRBJ2-3; TRBD2 matches at 14 bases. The germline V gene encodes CDR1 SGHTA and CDR2 FQGTGA. The trim removed 4 bases at V and 2 bases at J, leaving 2 bases unmatched. The CDR3 is 16 residues long. CDR3 loop: CASSSGLAGATDTQYF. The DNA of the CDR3 is TGTGCCAGCAGCTCGGGACTAGCGGGGGCCACAGATACGCAGTATTTT.

This clonotype was observed a few times. The chain couples TRBV6-5 to TRBJ1-2, with TRBD1 matching over 7 bases. Germline V CDR1 and CDR2: MNHEY, SVGAGI. The CDR3 loop spans 14 amino acids. V was clipped by 2 bases and J by 3 bases; unmatched bases: 3. The CDR3 loop reads CASSYRGLYYGYTF. The CDR3 region has the DNA TGTGCCAGCAGTTACAGGGGGCTTTACTATGGCTACACCTTC.

This clonotype has more than one count but fewer than ten. CDR3 DNA: TGTGCCAGCAGCTTACCTCTAAGGGAGACCCAGTACTTC. Its translation is CASSLPLRETQYF. The gene calls are TRBV7-2 and TRBJ2-5, with no clear D. The germline CDR1 and CDR2 sequences are SGHTA and FQGNSA. CDR3 length: 13 residues. V was clipped by 2 bases and J by 5 bases, with 9 bases between them.

The CDR3, as DNA: TGTGCCAGCAGTGAAACAGGGGCAACCAATGAGCAGTTCTTC. This gives the protein CASSETGATNEQFF. The chain uses TRBV6-1 and TRBJ2-1; 7 bases align to TRBD1. The CDR3 has 14 residues. V was pared by 2 bases and J by 6 bases, with 4 bases of the junction left unmatched. Germline lookup yields CDR1 MNHNS and CDR2 SASEGT.